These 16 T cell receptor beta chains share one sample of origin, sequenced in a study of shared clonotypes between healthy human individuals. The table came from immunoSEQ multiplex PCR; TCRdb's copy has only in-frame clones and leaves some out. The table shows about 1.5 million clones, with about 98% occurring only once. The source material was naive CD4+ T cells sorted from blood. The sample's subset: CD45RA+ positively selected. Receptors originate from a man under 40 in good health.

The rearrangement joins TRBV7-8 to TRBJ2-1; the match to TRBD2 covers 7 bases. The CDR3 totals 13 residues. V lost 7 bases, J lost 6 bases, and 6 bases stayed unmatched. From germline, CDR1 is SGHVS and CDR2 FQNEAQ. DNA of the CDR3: TGTGCCAGCACCAAACGGGGGGTCAATGAGCAGTTCTTC. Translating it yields CASTKRGVNEQFF.

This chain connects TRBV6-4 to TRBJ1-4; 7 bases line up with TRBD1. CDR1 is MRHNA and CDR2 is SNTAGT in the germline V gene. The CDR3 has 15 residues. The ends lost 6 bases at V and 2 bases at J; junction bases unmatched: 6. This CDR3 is CASSPNRGTNEKLFF. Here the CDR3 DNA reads TGTGCCAGCAGCCCAAACAGGGGCACTAATGAAAAACTGTTTTTT.

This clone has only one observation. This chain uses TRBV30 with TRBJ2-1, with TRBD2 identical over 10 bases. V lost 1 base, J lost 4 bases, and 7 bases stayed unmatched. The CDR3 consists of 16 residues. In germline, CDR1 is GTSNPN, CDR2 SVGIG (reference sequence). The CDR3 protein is CAWSALAGVRYNEQFF. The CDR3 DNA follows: TGTGCCTGGAGTGCCCTAGCGGGAGTTCGTTACAATGAGCAGTTCTTC.

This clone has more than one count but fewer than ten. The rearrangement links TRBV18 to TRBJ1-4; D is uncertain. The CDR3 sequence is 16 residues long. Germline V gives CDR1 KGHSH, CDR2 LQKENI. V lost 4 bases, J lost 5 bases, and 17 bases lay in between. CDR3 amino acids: CASSLAPWNSNEKLFF. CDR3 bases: TGTGCCAGCTCACTCGCTCCGTGGAACTCAAATGAAAAACTGTTTTTT.

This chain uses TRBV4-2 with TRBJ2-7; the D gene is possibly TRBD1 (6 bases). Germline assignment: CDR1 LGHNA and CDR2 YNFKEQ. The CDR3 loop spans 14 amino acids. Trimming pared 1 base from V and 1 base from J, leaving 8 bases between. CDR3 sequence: CASSQGQGSYEQYF. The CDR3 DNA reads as TGTGCCAGCAGCCAAGGGCAGGGGTCCTACGAGCAGTACTTC.

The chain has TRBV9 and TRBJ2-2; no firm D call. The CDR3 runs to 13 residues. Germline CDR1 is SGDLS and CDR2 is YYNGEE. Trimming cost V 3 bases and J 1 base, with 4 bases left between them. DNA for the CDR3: TGTGCCAGCAGCGACTGGAACACCGGGGAGCTGTTTTTT. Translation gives CASSDWNTGELFF.

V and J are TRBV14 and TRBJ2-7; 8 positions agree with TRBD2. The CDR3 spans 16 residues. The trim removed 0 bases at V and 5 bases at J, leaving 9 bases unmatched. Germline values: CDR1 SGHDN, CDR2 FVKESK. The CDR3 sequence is CASSQDRGLVVDEQYF. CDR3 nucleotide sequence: TGTGCCAGCAGCCAAGACAGGGGACTAGTTGTAGACGAGCAGTACTTC.

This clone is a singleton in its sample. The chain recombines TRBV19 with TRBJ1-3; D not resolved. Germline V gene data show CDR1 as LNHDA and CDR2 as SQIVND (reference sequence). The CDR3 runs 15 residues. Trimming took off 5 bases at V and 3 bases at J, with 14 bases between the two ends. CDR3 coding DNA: TGTGCCAGTAGTTACCTCCCTGGCAATGGAAACACCATATATTTT. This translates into CASSYLPGNGNTIYF. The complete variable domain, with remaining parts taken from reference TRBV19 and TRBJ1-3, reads DGGITQSPKYLFRKEGQNVTLSCEQNLNHDAMYWYRQDPGQGLRLIYYSQIVNDFQKGDIAEGYSVSREKKESFPLTVTSAQKNPTAFYLCASSYLPGNGNTIYFGEGSWLTVV.

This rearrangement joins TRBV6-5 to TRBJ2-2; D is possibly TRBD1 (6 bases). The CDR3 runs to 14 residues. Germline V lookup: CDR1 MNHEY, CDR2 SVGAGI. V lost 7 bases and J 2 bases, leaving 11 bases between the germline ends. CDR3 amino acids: CASTFRGNTGELFF. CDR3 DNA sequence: TGTGCCAGCACCTTCAGGGGAAACACCGGGGAGCTGTTTTTT.

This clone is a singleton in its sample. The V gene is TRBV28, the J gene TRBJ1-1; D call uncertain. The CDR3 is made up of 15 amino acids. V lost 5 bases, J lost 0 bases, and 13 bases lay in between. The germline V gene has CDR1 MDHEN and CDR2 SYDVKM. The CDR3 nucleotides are TGTGCCAGCAGTCCCCAGGCGGGGATGAACACTGAAGCTTTCTTT. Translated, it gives CASSPQAGMNTEAFF.

CDR3 nucleotides: TGTGCCAGCAGCCTCTCTTCCAACGTCCTGACTTTC. It codes for CASSLSSNVLTF. The V call is TRBV7-2, the J call TRBJ2-6; D call uncertain. This CDR3 has 12 residues. V shed 5 bases and J shed 8 bases, with 7 bases lying between them. Germline CDR1 and CDR2: SGHTA and FQGNSA.

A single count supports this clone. This CDR3 reads CASSPLDRLVETQYF. The CDR3, as DNA: TGTGCCAGCTCTCCGCTGGACAGGCTCGTTGAGACCCAGTACTTC. V usage is TRBV18 and J usage is TRBJ2-5; 7 nucleotides match TRBD1. CDR1 and CDR2 from the germline V gene are KGHSH and LQKENI. The CDR3 runs to 15 residues. The junction had 12 bases not matched to a gene; V was cut back by 6 bases and J by 5 bases.

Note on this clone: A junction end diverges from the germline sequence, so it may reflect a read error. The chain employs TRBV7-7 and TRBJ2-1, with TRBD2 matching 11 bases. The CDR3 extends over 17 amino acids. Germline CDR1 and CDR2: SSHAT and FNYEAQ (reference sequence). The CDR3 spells CASSLLAGASSYNEQFF. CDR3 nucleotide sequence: TGTGCTAGCAGCTTACTAGCGGGAGCCTCCTCCTACAATGAGCAGTTCTTC.

In nucleotides, the CDR3 is TGTGCCAGCTCACCTAAGGGCCTCGGGAACACTGAAGCTTTCTTT. Translated, it gives CASSPKGLGNTEAFF. The chain employs TRBV18 and TRBJ1-1, with unresolved D. The CDR3 is made up of 15 amino acids. V was shortened by 3 bases and J by 1 base, with 12 bases between the two germline ends. Germline lookup yields CDR1 KGHSH and CDR2 LQKENI.

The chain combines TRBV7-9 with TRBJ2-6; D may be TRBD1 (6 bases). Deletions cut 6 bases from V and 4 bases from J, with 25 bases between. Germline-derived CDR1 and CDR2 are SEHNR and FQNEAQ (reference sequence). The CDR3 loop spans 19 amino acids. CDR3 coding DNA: TGTGCCAGCAGTTATCCCTACAGGGTTTATAGGTCCGGGGCCAACGTCCTGACTTTC. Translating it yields CASSYPYRVYRSGANVLTF.

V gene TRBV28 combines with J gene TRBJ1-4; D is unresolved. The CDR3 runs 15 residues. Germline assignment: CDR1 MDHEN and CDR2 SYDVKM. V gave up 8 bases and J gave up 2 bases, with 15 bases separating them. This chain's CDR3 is CASRPYRLTNEKLFF. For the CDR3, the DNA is TGTGCCAGCCGTCCTTATCGGTTGACTAATGAAAAACTGTTTTTT.